The rows below give T cell receptor beta chains drawn from one sample of a study of cytomegalovirus exposure and HLA in healthy donors. The assay was immunoSEQ multiplex PCR, and TCRdb's table has in-frame clones only and misses some. The sample includes over 110,000 clones, about four fifths of them seen just once. Sequencing used PBMCs. The receptors here all came from a woman between 35 and 50 years old in good health and CMV-seropositive. The CDR3 runs from the conserved cysteine through the conserved F or W. Each record gives: CDR3 protein, CDR3 DNA, CDR3 length, V gene, J gene, clone size, D gene. The D gene is left open where the match is weak. Clone size, where shown, is once, few, many, or a class for clones that have expanded.

CDR3 protein: CASAILEQYF
CDR3 DNA: TGTGCCAGCGCGATCCTCGAGCAGTACTTC
CDR3 length: 10
V gene: TRBV6-1
J gene: TRBJ2-7
clone size: -
D gene: -

CDR3 protein: CASSPPNFGLAFF
CDR3 DNA: TGTGCCAGCTCACCACCGAATTTCGGGTTAGCTTTCTTT
CDR3 length: 13
V gene: TRBV18
J gene: TRBJ1-1
clone size: -
D gene: -

CDR3 protein: CASSVARGGEQYF
CDR3 DNA: TGTGCCAGCAGCGTAGCCCGGGGTGGCGAGCAGTACTTC
CDR3 length: 13
V gene: TRBV9
J gene: TRBJ2-7
clone size: -
D gene: -

CDR3 protein: CASSLDGGIYGYTF
CDR3 DNA: TGTGCCAGCAGCTTAGACGGGGGGATCTATGGCTACACCTTC
CDR3 length: 14
V gene: TRBV7-2
J gene: TRBJ1-2
clone size: -
D gene: -

CDR3 protein: CASSQARELAAREQYF
CDR3 DNA: TGTGCCAGCAGCCAAGCTAGAGAGCTAGCCGCGCGCGAGCAGTACTTC
CDR3 length: 16
V gene: TRBV4-2
J gene: TRBJ2-7
clone size: -
D gene: -

CDR3 protein: CASSIPSGAYEQYF
CDR3 DNA: TGTGCCAGCAGCATCCCTAGCGGGGCCTACGAGCAGTACTTC
CDR3 length: 14
V gene: TRBV7-8
J gene: TRBJ2-7
clone size: few
D gene: TRBD2

CDR3 protein: CASSFIPSGMADTQYF
CDR3 DNA: TGTGCCAGCAGCTTCATCCCCAGCGGGATGGCGGATACGCAGTATTTT
CDR3 length: 16
V gene: TRBV7-2
J gene: TRBJ2-3
clone size: -
D gene: TRBD2

CDR3 protein: CASKDTGGTGELFF
CDR3 DNA: TGTGCCAGCAAGGATACGGGTGGCACCGGGGAGCTGTTTTTT
CDR3 length: 14
V gene: TRBV6-1
J gene: TRBJ2-2
clone size: -
D gene: -

CDR3 protein: CASSKRQGAFDGYTF
CDR3 DNA: TGTGCCAGTAGTAAACGACAGGGGGCCTTTGATGGCTACACCTTC
CDR3 length: 15
V gene: TRBV19
J gene: TRBJ1-2
clone size: -
D gene: TRBD1

CDR3 protein: CASRRQGPNEQFF
CDR3 DNA: TGTGCCAGCAGACGACAGGGTCCCAATGAGCAGTTCTTC
CDR3 length: 13
V gene: TRBV6-1
J gene: TRBJ2-1
clone size: -
D gene: TRBD1

CDR3 protein: CASSPPGGLGQPQHF
CDR3 DNA: TGTGCCAGCTCACCACCGGGGGGGCTAGGTCAGCCCCAGCATTTT
CDR3 length: 15
V gene: TRBV18
J gene: TRBJ1-5
clone size: -
D gene: -

CDR3 protein: CASSLAGGLGSYEQYF
CDR3 DNA: TGTGCCAGCAGCTTAGCTGGAGGACTGGGTTCCTACGAGCAGTACTTC
CDR3 length: 16
V gene: TRBV7-8
J gene: TRBJ2-7
clone size: -
D gene: -

CDR3 protein: CASSSPTREPYEQYF
CDR3 DNA: TGTGCCAGCAGTTCCCCCACGCGGGAGCCCTACGAGCAGTACTTC
CDR3 length: 15
V gene: TRBV6-6
J gene: TRBJ2-7
clone size: few
D gene: TRBD2

CDR3 protein: CASIAPDKETQYF
CDR3 DNA: TGTGCCAGCATTGCTCCAGATAAAGAGACCCAGTACTTC
CDR3 length: 13
V gene: TRBV19
J gene: TRBJ2-5
clone size: -
D gene: -

CDR3 protein: CAQTGEGNYGYTF
CDR3 DNA: TGTGCCCAAACAGGGGAAGGGAACTATGGCTACACCTTC
CDR3 length: 13
V gene: TRBV19
J gene: TRBJ1-2
clone size: -
D gene: TRBD1

CDR3 protein: CAISEPMSKDFSSYEQYF
CDR3 DNA: TGTGCCATCAGTGAGCCCATGTCAAAGGACTTCTCTTCCTACGAGCAGTACTTC
CDR3 length: 18
V gene: TRBV10-3
J gene: TRBJ2-7
clone size: once
D gene: -

CDR3 protein: CASSQDPGGSLPSNF
CDR3 DNA: TGCGCCAGCAGCCAAGATCCCGGTGGGAGTTTACCGTCGAACTTC
CDR3 length: 15
V gene: TRBV4-1
J gene: TRBJ2-7
clone size: -
D gene: -

CDR3 protein: CASRLTGLSYNEQFF
CDR3 DNA: TGTGCCAGCAGACTGACAGGGTTGTCGTACAATGAGCAGTTCTTC
CDR3 length: 15
V gene: TRBV28
J gene: TRBJ2-1
clone size: -
D gene: TRBD1

CDR3 protein: CSSSGGTQEYNEQFF
CDR3 DNA: TGCAGCTCGTCGGGGGGGACACAGGAGTACAATGAGCAGTTCTTC
CDR3 length: 15
V gene: TRBV29-1
J gene: TRBJ2-1
clone size: -
D gene: TRBD2

CDR3 protein: CASSSTGVNTEAFF
CDR3 DNA: TGCGCCAGCAGCTCGACAGGGGTGAACACTGAAGCTTTTTTT
CDR3 length: 14
V gene: TRBV5-1
J gene: TRBJ1-1
clone size: once
D gene: TRBD1

CDR3 protein: CASSPGVEQFF
CDR3 DNA: TGTGCCAGCAGTCCGGGAGTTGAGCAGTTCTTC
CDR3 length: 11
V gene: TRBV6-6
J gene: TRBJ2-1
clone size: once
D gene: -

CDR3 protein: CAWTGGDGQGYTF
CDR3 DNA: TGTGCCTGGACGGGCGGGGACGGTCAGGGCTACACCTTC
CDR3 length: 13
V gene: TRBV30
J gene: TRBJ1-2
clone size: once
D gene: -

CDR3 protein: CASSLYPGPEAFF
CDR3 DNA: TGTGCCAGCAGCTTGTATCCTGGCCCTGAAGCTTTCTTT
CDR3 length: 13
V gene: TRBV11-2
J gene: TRBJ1-1
clone size: once
D gene: -

CDR3 protein: CASALVAGTGANVLTF
CDR3 DNA: TGTGCCAGCGCGTTGGTCGCCGGGACTGGGGCCAACGTCCTGACTTTC
CDR3 length: 16
V gene: TRBV28
J gene: TRBJ2-6
clone size: -
D gene: -

CDR3 protein: CASSLRLVTHEQFF
CDR3 DNA: TGTGCCAGCAGTCTTCGACTAGTCACCCATGAGCAGTTCTTC
CDR3 length: 14
V gene: TRBV6-1
J gene: TRBJ2-1
clone size: few
D gene: -

CDR3 protein: CASSARQGGGETQYF
CDR3 DNA: TGTGCCAGCAGCGCAAGACAGGGTGGGGGAGAGACCCAGTACTTC
CDR3 length: 15
V gene: TRBV7-6
J gene: TRBJ2-5
clone size: -
D gene: TRBD1

CDR3 protein: CASSLRGLAQGGEQFF
CDR3 DNA: TGCGCCAGCAGCTTGAGGGGACTAGCCCAAGGGGGGGAGCAGTTCTTC
CDR3 length: 16
V gene: TRBV5-1
J gene: TRBJ2-1
clone size: -
D gene: TRBD2

CDR3 protein: CASSPGTGLYGYTF
CDR3 DNA: TGCGCCAGCAGCCCCGGGACAGGGCTCTATGGCTACACCTTC
CDR3 length: 14
V gene: TRBV5-1
J gene: TRBJ1-2
clone size: -
D gene: TRBD1

CDR3 protein: CASGRTGRNEQYF
CDR3 DNA: TGTGCCAGCGGCCGGACAGGGAGGAACGAGCAGTACTTC
CDR3 length: 13
V gene: TRBV14
J gene: TRBJ2-7
clone size: -
D gene: TRBD1

CDR3 protein: CASNSRWANEKLFF
CDR3 DNA: TGTGCCAGCAACAGTAGGTGGGCTAATGAAAAACTGTTTTTT
CDR3 length: 14
V gene: TRBV6-1
J gene: TRBJ1-4
clone size: -
D gene: -

CDR3 protein: CASSEIRATKPYF
CDR3 DNA: TGTGCCAGCAGCGAAATCCGCGCGACTAAACCGTACTTC
CDR3 length: 13
V gene: TRBV14
J gene: TRBJ2-7
clone size: -
D gene: -

CDR3 protein: CASSQQGYEEKLFF
CDR3 DNA: TGCGCCAGCAGCCAACAGGGCTACGAGGAAAAACTGTTTTTT
CDR3 length: 14
V gene: TRBV4-1
J gene: TRBJ1-4
clone size: -
D gene: -

CDR3 protein: CASSYSGGRVYEQYF
CDR3 DNA: TGTGCCAGCAGTTACTCAGGCGGGAGAGTATACGAGCAGTACTTC
CDR3 length: 15
V gene: TRBV6-5
J gene: TRBJ2-7
clone size: once
D gene: TRBD2

CDR3 protein: CASSLSGSSYNEQFF
CDR3 DNA: TGTGCCAGCAGCTTGTCGGGTAGCTCCTACAATGAGCAGTTCTTC
CDR3 length: 15
V gene: TRBV5-4
J gene: TRBJ2-1
clone size: -
D gene: -

CDR3 protein: CASSVSNYEQYF
CDR3 DNA: TGTGCCAGCAGTGTAAGCAACTACGAGCAGTACTTC
CDR3 length: 12
V gene: TRBV6-1
J gene: TRBJ2-7
clone size: -
D gene: -